This paragraph covers one TCR beta chain sequence. Germline CDR1 SGHTA, CDR2 FQGTGA. This CDR3 is 12 amino acids long. V dropped 5 bases and J dropped 12; count of bases not matched to a gene: 5. This record comes from a study of blood T cell repertoires in COVID-19. Using immunoSEQ multiplex PCR, the repertoire was profiled, and TCRdb retains in-frame clones only, with some absent. The table has around 250,000 clones, about 87% seen once. J is TRBJ2-1 and V is TRBV7-3; 9 bases agree with TRBD1. The clonotype was recovered from a woman in her seventies with COVID-19, enrolled during active disease. The sequencing input was peripheral blood. DNA for the CDR3: TGTGCCAGCAGCCTAGGACAGGGGAGGCAGTTCTTC. This gives the protein CASSLGQGRQFF.